This T cell receptor (beta chain) was observed in a study of shared clonotypes between healthy human individuals. Study-wide context: There were three CD4 naive, three CD4 memory, two CD8 naive and one CD8 memory plates per donor.

Some clones are missing from TCRdb's copy, which holds only in-frame ones; the method was immunoSEQ multiplex PCR. The sample consists of 2,500,000 or so clones, 93% of them appearing once. The study, taken as a whole, reports: On the whole, naive subsets had larger estimated richness than memory subsets had.

Turning to this clone: The antigen is unknown.

Germline CDR1 MNHEY, CDR2 SVGAGI. V was trimmed by 6 bases and J by 6 bases, leaving 14 bases between them. The length of the CDR3 is 13 residues. V usage is TRBV6-5 and J usage is TRBJ1-2; unclear D gene. The sequence came from a man aged 18 to 29 in good health. Some clones in this sample may be carry-over from other donors' samples. The sequenced material came from naive CD4+ T cells from PBMCs. Subset in this sample: CD45RA+ positively selected. The CDR3 region has the DNA TGTGCCAGCAGGCTCGGGCGGGGAAATGGCTACACCTTC. Protein sequence: CASRLGRGNGYTF.